The rows below give T cell receptor beta chains drawn from one sample of a study of technical replicates of blood from several donors. The method was immunoSEQ multiplex PCR; TCRdb's version includes in-frame clones alone and lacks a portion of them. The data contain under 75,000 clones, 90% to 95% of them seen just once; the ten biggest clones take up about 0.35%. Sequenced material: T cells isolated from PBMCs. The receptors originated from a human donor in good health. Each CDR3 is given with its conserved first and last residue. The order of the fields is clone size, D gene, J gene, V gene, CDR3 protein, CDR3 DNA. The D gene is left open where the match is weak. Clone size, where shown, is once, few, many, or a class for clones that have expanded.

-,-,TRBJ1-5,TRBV10-3,CAISESIAGYQPQHF,TGTGCCATCAGTGAGAGTATTGCGGGATATCAGCCCCAGCATTTT
once,-,TRBJ1-2,TRBV4-1,CASSQDSTGSYGYTF,TGCGCCAGCAGCCAAGATAGTACAGGGAGCTATGGCTACACCTTC
-,TRBD2,TRBJ2-3,TRBV6-6,CASSYSGLAGSDTQYF,TGTGCCAGCAGTTACTCCGGACTAGCGGGATCAGATACGCAGTATTTT
-,-,TRBJ1-5,TRBV5-4,CASSFFGANQPQHF,TGTGCCAGCAGCTTTTTTGGGGCGAATCAGCCCCAGCATTTT
-,-,TRBJ2-1,TRBV28,CASRWSVNEQFF,TGTGCCAGCAGATGGAGCGTCAATGAGCAGTTCTTC
-,-,TRBJ2-7,TRBV30,CAWSDSAYEQYF,TGTGCCTGGAGTGACAGTGCCTACGAGCAGTACTTC
-,-,TRBJ2-5,TRBV18,CASSLVQRETQYF,TGTGCCAGCTCACTAGTTCAGCGAGAGACCCAGTACTTC
-,-,TRBJ1-4,TRBV9,CASSGTATNEKLFF,TGTGCCAGCAGCGGGACTGCAACTAATGAAAAACTGTTTTTT
-,TRBD1,TRBJ2-3,TRBV2,CASSKDRAEDTQYF,TGTGCCAGCAGTAAGGACAGGGCAGAAGATACGCAGTATTTT
-,-,TRBJ2-7,TRBV6-1,CASSEIQGDFEQYF,TGTGCCAGCAGTGAGATACAAGGGGACTTCGAGCAGTACTTC
-,-,TRBJ1-5,TRBV27,CASSLRGNQPQHF,TGTGCCAGCAGTTTACGGGGCAATCAGCCCCAGCATTTT
-,-,TRBJ2-5,TRBV30,CAWSGQAQETQYF,TGTGCCTGGAGTGGACAGGCCCAAGAGACCCAGTACTTC
-,TRBD1,TRBJ1-5,TRBV6-1,CASSLSTGGDQPQHF,TGTGCCAGCAGCCTTTCGACAGGGGGGGATCAGCCCCAGCATTTT
-,TRBD1,TRBJ1-5,TRBV6-4,CASSSDRDQPQHF,TGTGCCAGCAGTTCAGACAGGGATCAGCCCCAGCATTTT
once,TRBD1,TRBJ2-1,TRBV29-1,CSVFLKWAGQGSNEQFF,TGCAGCGTTTTCCTAAAATGGGCGGGACAGGGTTCAAATGAGCAGTTCTTC
once,-,TRBJ2-7,TRBV10-3,CAISDIGGIEQYF,TGTGCCATCAGTGATATCGGCGGGATTGAGCAGTACTTC
-,-,TRBJ1-1,TRBV9,CASSVAWQNTEAFF,TGTGCCAGCAGCGTAGCATGGCAGAACACTGAAGCTTTCTTT
-,TRBD2,TRBJ2-1,TRBV2,CASIPGLAYNEQFF,TGTGCCAGCATACCGGGACTAGCGTACAATGAGCAGTTCTTC
once,TRBD1,TRBJ2-7,TRBV6-1,CASSEVFGTGPYEQYF,TGTGCCAGCAGTGAAGTCTTCGGGACAGGCCCCTACGAGCAGTACTTC
-,TRBD1,TRBJ2-5,TRBV14,CASSQETGLTQYF,TGTGCCAGCAGCCAAGAGACAGGGCTGACCCAGTACTTC
-,TRBD2,TRBJ2-1,TRBV6-4,CASSARLASDEQFF,TGTGCCAGCAGTGCCCGACTAGCCTCGGATGAGCAGTTCTTC
-,-,TRBJ1-2,TRBV7-8,CASSLGDKANYGYTF,TGTGCCAGCAGCTTAGGAGACAAAGCTAACTATGGCTACACCTTC
-,-,TRBJ2-1,TRBV5-8,CASVKGVFYEQFF,TGTGCCAGTGTGAAAGGGGTTTTCTATGAGCAGTTCTTC
-,-,TRBJ2-3,TRBV7-2,CASSGSEGPTDTQYF,TGTGCCAGCAGCGGGTCTGAGGGCCCCACAGATACGCAGTATTTT
-,-,TRBJ1-1,TRBV6-1,CASISRRSAFF,TGTGCCAGCATTTCTAGGAGGTCGGCTTTCTTT
-,-,TRBJ1-5,TRBV19,CASKGGALSNQPQHF,TGTGCCAGTAAAGGGGGGGCGCTTAGCAATCAGCCCCAGCATTTT
once,-,TRBJ2-7,TRBV29-1,CSVVGGSAYEQYF,TGCAGCGTTGTTGGGGGGTCGGCCTACGAGCAGTACTTC
-,TRBD2,TRBJ2-2,TRBV11-3,CASSSSGRSTGELFF,TGTGCCAGCAGCTCTAGCGGGAGAAGCACCGGGGAGCTGTTTTTT
-,TRBD2,TRBJ2-1,TRBV7-6,CASSSGLAGVSTLYEQFF,TGTGCCAGCAGCTCGGGACTAGCGGGAGTATCCACACTCTATGAGCAGTTCTTC
once,TRBD1,TRBJ1-4,TRBV6-5,CASSWDRAGEKLFF,TGTGCCAGCAGTTGGGACAGGGCCGGCGAAAAACTGTTTTTT
-,-,TRBJ2-1,TRBV7-9,CASSKEFFYEQFF,TGTGCCAGCAGCAAAGAGTTTTTCTATGAGCAGTTCTTC
once,-,TRBJ2-1,TRBV5-4,CASSYYNEQFF,TGTGCCAGCAGTTATTACAATGAGCAGTTCTTC
-,-,TRBJ2-7,TRBV27,CASSPKTSGVAEQYF,TGTGCCAGCAGTCCCAAGACTAGTGGGGTCGCCGAGCAGTACTTC
-,TRBD1,TRBJ1-2,TRBV2,CASSDLWTGNLGYTF,TGTGCCAGCAGCGACCTATGGACAGGCAACCTTGGCTACACCTTC
-,TRBD2,TRBJ2-7,TRBV4-2,CASSQVGGSSYEQYF,TGTGCCAGCAGCCAAGTCGGGGGGAGCTCCTACGAGCAGTACTTC
once,-,TRBJ2-3,TRBV7-2,CASSPGGDTQYF,TGTGCCAGCAGCCCAGGAGGGGATACGCAGTATTTT